The 20 T cell receptor beta chains in this list originate from one sample, sequenced in a study of T cell repertoires in cytomegalovirus infection. TCRdb passed the reads through MiXCR, listing each CDR3 protein once. The sample contains 200,000 to 250,000 distinct CDR3 sequences, around 40% of which appear only once. No antigen is known for these receptors. The sequenced sample was CD8+ T cells from cultured PBMCs, obtained from culture after CMV antigen stimulation. Every receptor here comes from a human donor in good health (CMV status not recorded). Some clones in this sample may be carry-over from other donors' samples.

This clonotype was counted only a few times. The chain couples TRBV19 to TRBJ2-2, with 10 bases identical to TRBD2. V lost 2 bases and J lost 9; bases outside the gene matches: 12. Germline CDR1 reads LNHDA; CDR2 reads SQIVND (reference sequence). This CDR3 comprises 17 residues. The CDR3 region is CASSIKAGGPTGRELFF. CDR3 coding DNA: TGTGCCAGTAGTATAAAAGCGGGAGGGCCCACTGGCCGGGAGCTGTTTTTT. Looking up the rest from reference TRBV19 and TRBJ2-2 gives the full variable domain: DGGITQSPKYLFRKEGQNVTLSCEQNLNHDAMYWYRQDPGQGLRLIYYSQIVNDFQKGDIAEGYSVSREKKESFPLTVTSAQKNPTAFYLCASSIKAGGPTGRELFFGEGSRLTVL.

This clonotype was counted only a few times. This chain uses TRBV7-9 with TRBJ2-1; 13 positions match TRBD2. Germline V gene sequence: CDR1 SEHNR, CDR2 FQNEAQ (reference sequence). The CDR3 runs to 15 residues. The V gene end was trimmed by 3 bases and the J gene end by 8 bases; junction bases not matched to a gene: 4. The CDR3 DNA reads as TGTGCCAGCAGCTTCAGACTAGCGGGAGGACATGAGCAGTTCTTC. Residues: CASSFRLAGGHEQFF.

The genes are TRBV7-9 and TRBJ2-2; D possibly corresponds to TRBD1 (6 bases). CDR3 length: 19 residues. With 4 bases removed from V and 0 bases from J, the gap between germline ends came to 21 bases. The germline CDR1 and CDR2 sequences are SEHNR and FQNEAQ (reference sequence). DNA for the CDR3: TGTGCCAGCAGCTCCCCCCTCCCCACACAGGGACCGAACACCGGGGAGCTGTTTTTT. Its translation is CASSSPLPTQGPNTGELFF. The full variable domain, completed using reference TRBV7-9 and TRBJ2-2, is DTGVSQNPRHKITKRGQNVTFRCDPISEHNRLYWYRQTLGQGPEFLTYFQNEAQLEKSRLLSDRFSAERPKGSFSTLEIQRTEQGDSAMYLCASSSPLPTQGPNTGELFFGEGSRLTVL.

This clonotype was counted only a few times. The chain carries TRBV20-1 and TRBJ1-2, with a possible D match to TRBD1 (6 bases). With 0 bases removed from V and 1 base from J, the gap between germline ends came to 12 bases. The CDR3 covers 15 residues. CDR1 is DFQATT, CDR2 SNEGSKA, per germline (reference sequence). CDR3 sequence: CSARDGQGSNYGYTF. CDR3 nucleotide sequence: TGCAGTGCTAGAGATGGCCAGGGGAGTAACTATGGCTACACCTTC.

The chain carries TRBV28 and TRBJ2-1, with a tentative D call TRBD1 (5 bases). The ends were cut back, 3 bases at V and 10 bases at J, with 19 bases in the middle. CDR1 is MDHEN and CDR2 is SYDVKM in the germline V gene. The CDR3 has 15 amino acids. The CDR3 spells CASSFWAAGMGEQFF. For the CDR3, the DNA is TGTGCCAGCAGTTTTTGGGCCGCAGGGATGGGAGAGCAGTTCTTC. The full variable domain, in which reference TRBV28 and TRBJ2-1 provide the parts outside the CDR3, is DVKVTQSSRYLVKRTGEKVFLECVQDMDHENMFWYRQDPGLGLRLIYFSYDVKMKEKGDIPEGYSVSREKKERFSLILESASTNQTSMYLCASSFWAAGMGEQFFGPGTRLTVL.

This clonotype was seen at least ten times. The CDR3 loop is CASSLSHRGRNSPLHF. CDR3 in DNA: TGTGCCAGCAGTTTATCACACAGGGGGCGTAATTCACCCCTCCACTTT. V and J are TRBV27 and TRBJ1-6, with 9 bases lining up with TRBD1. Germline V gene data show CDR1 as MNHEY and CDR2 as SMNVEV (reference sequence). The trim removed 0 bases at V and 6 bases at J, leaving 3 bases unmatched. CDR3 length: 16 amino acids.

This clonotype was picked up a small number of times. This CDR3 is CASSHRRDEKLFF. DNA of the CDR3: TGTGCCAGCAGCCACCGGCGGGATGAAAAACTGTTTTTT. The V call is TRBV14, the J call TRBJ1-4; D unclear. This CDR3 region has 13 residues. The germline V and J ends were trimmed by 3 bases and 6 bases, with 8 bases remaining between them. Germline CDR1 reads SGHDN; CDR2 reads FVKESK.

J is TRBJ1-3 and V is TRBV28; D unresolved. The CDR3 covers 12 residues. The germline CDR1 and CDR2 sequences are MDHEN and SYDVKM. The V gene lost 5 bases and the J gene lost 5 bases, with 7 bases spanning the gap. In nucleotides, the CDR3 is TGTGCCAGCAGTACCATACGAAACACCATATATTTT. Translation: CASSTIRNTIYF.

The V call is TRBV27, the J call TRBJ1-6; D is uncertain. Germline CDR1 reads MNHEY; CDR2 reads SMNVEV (reference sequence). This CDR3 comprises 14 residues. Trimming removed 4 bases from V and 9 bases from J, with 13 bases in between. The CDR3 bases are TGTGCCAGCAGTTCCCGGTCGTATTTTTCACCCCTCCACTTT. Translation gives CASSSRSYFSPLHF.

This clonotype came up a few times. This sequence joins TRBV7-6 and TRBJ1-1, with D unclear. Germline V CDR1 and CDR2: SGHVS, FNYEAQ. This CDR3 is built from 11 residues. Trimming removed 10 bases from V and 6 bases from J, with 12 bases in between. The CDR3 is CATRSSAEAFF. CDR3 in DNA: TGTGCCACCCGAAGTTCCGCTGAAGCTTTCTTT.

The chain employs TRBV27 and TRBJ1-1; 11 bases match TRBD1. V lost 4 bases to trimming and J lost 2 bases; unmatched junction nucleotides: 6. CDR1 MNHEY and CDR2 SMNVEV come from the germline V gene (reference sequence). The CDR3 is made up of 16 amino acids. In DNA, the CDR3 is TGTGCCAGCAGTTCCGGGGACAGGGGGGTTAACACTGAAGCTTTCTTT. Protein sequence: CASSSGDRGVNTEAFF.

This chain uses TRBV9 with TRBJ1-2; perhaps TRBD1 as D (5 bases). Germline V CDR1 and CDR2: SGDLS, YYNGEE. V gave up 2 bases and J gave up 7 bases, with 12 bases separating them. The CDR3 extends over 13 amino acids. DNA for the CDR3: TGTGCCAGCAGCGTTCAGGGACCTAGTGGCTACACCTTC. Encoded protein: CASSVQGPSGYTF.

The V gene is TRBV11-2, the J gene TRBJ2-4, with D unclear. This CDR3 has 14 residues. Germline V gene lookup returns CDR1 SGHAT and CDR2 FQNNGV. Between the trimmed V and J ends, which lost 4 bases and 0 bases, there was a span of 7 bases. The CDR3 here is CASSYLSAKNIQYF. The CDR3, as DNA: TGTGCCAGCAGCTACCTCTCAGCCAAAAACATTCAGTACTTC.

This CDR3 reads CASKLGTEAFF. Written as DNA, the CDR3 is TGTGCCAGCAAATTAGGAACTGAAGCTTTCTTT. This chain uses TRBV25-1 with TRBJ1-1, with unresolved D. Trimming cost V 7 bases and J 5 bases, with 8 bases left between them. The CDR3 loop spans 11 amino acids. CDR1 is MGHDK and CDR2 is SYGVNS in the germline V gene.

J is TRBJ2-5 and V is TRBV10-3, with 7 bases matching TRBD2. CDR1 and CDR2 (germline): ENHRY, SYGVKD. The V gene end was trimmed by 7 bases and the J gene end by 2 bases; junction bases not matched to a gene: 16. The CDR3 spans 17 residues. The CDR3 protein is CAITQSIGGGEQETQYF. The CDR3, as DNA: TGTGCCATCACCCAGTCGATCGGGGGAGGGGAGCAAGAGACCCAGTACTTC.

A few counts support this clonotype. The rearrangement uses TRBV7-9 and TRBJ2-5; 9 positions agree with TRBD1. V dropped 4 bases and J dropped 6; count of bases not matched to a gene: 6. The germline CDR1 and CDR2 sequences are SEHNR and FQNEAQ (reference sequence). The length of the CDR3 is 14 residues. In nucleotides, the CDR3 is TGTGCCAGCAGCTCCCGGGACAGGGAAAAGACCCAGTACTTC. Translating it yields CASSSRDREKTQYF.

V and J are TRBV6-2 or TRBV6-3 and TRBJ2-1; D might be TRBD2 (5 bases). Per germline, CDR1 MNHEY and CDR2 SVGEGT. V was pared by 6 bases and J by 3 bases, with 12 bases between. The CDR3 covers 14 residues. CDR3 nucleotide sequence: TGTGCCAGCAGCCCGGGCGCGGGCTACAATGAGCAGTTCTTC. It encodes CASSPGAGYNEQFF.

The CDR3: CASSSSGRGGTDTQYF. The CDR3, as DNA: TGTGCCAGCAGCTCCTCCGGGAGGGGTGGCACAGATACGCAGTATTTT. The rearrangement links TRBV11-2 to TRBJ2-3; 8 bases align to TRBD2. The ends lost 4 bases at V and 1 base at J; junction bases unmatched: 7. Germline V gives CDR1 SGHAT, CDR2 FQNNGV. This CDR3 is built from 16 residues. The full variable domain, rest sourced from reference TRBV11-2 and TRBJ2-3, is EAGVAQSPRYKIIEKRQSVAFWCNPISGHATLYWYQQILGQGPKLLIQFQNNGVVDDSQLPKDRFSAERLKGVDSTLKIQPAKLEDSAVYLCASSSSGRGGTDTQYFGPGTRLTVL.

The chain employs TRBV4-2 and TRBJ1-5; TRBD1 matches 9 bases. This CDR3 comprises 13 residues. V gave up 8 bases and J gave up 9 bases; unmatched junction bases: 8. Germline V gives CDR1 LGHNA, CDR2 YNFKEQ. The CDR3 reads CASGTGGTSPQHF. In DNA form, the CDR3 reads TGTGCCAGCGGCACAGGGGGCACATCGCCCCAGCATTTT.

The chain couples TRBV20-1 to TRBJ2-5, with 13 bases fitting TRBD2. This CDR3 has 19 residues. After removal of 0 bases from V and 4 bases from J, the junction contained 14 bases not matched to a gene. Germline V gives CDR1 DFQATT, CDR2 SNEGSKA (reference sequence). The CDR3 is CSARDLFGRTSGRGETQYF. CDR3 DNA sequence: TGCAGTGCTAGAGATCTTTTTGGACGGACTAGCGGGAGAGGAGAGACCCAGTACTTC.